This TCR beta chain originates from a study of cytomegalovirus exposure and HLA in healthy donors. PCR was performed using 60 Vbeta and 13 Jbeta primers. Method: immunoSEQ multiplex PCR; TCRdb's copy keeps in-frame clones and lacks some. The sample consists of around 90,000 clones, around three fifths of them appearing once. The sequencing input was PBMCs. This TCR came from a woman aged 45-65 years in good health and CMV-seropositive.

The CDR3 protein is CAISDMGQGFWPQHF. The CDR3 nucleotides read TGTGCCATCAGTGACATGGGACAGGGGTTTTGGCCCCAGCATTTT. The rearrangement uses TRBV10-3 and TRBJ1-5; 10 nucleotides line up with TRBD1. CDR1 is ENHRY and CDR2 is SYGVKD in the germline V gene. After removal of 3 bases from V and 9 bases from J, the junction contained 8 bases not matched to a gene. This CDR3 is built from 15 residues.